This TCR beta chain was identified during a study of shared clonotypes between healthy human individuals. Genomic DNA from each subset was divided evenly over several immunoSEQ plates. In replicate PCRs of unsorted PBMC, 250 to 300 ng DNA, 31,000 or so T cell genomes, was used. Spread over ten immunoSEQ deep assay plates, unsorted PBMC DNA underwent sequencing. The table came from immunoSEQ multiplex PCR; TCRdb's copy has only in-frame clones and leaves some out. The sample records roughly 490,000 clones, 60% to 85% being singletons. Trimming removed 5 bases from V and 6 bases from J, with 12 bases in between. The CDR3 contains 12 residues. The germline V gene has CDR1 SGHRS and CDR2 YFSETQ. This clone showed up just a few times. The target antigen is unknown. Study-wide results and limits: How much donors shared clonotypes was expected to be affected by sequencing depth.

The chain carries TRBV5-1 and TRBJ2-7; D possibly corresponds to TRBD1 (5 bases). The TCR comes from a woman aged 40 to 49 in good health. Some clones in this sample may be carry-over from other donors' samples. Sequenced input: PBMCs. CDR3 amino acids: CASRAGLSEQYF. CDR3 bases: TGCGCCAGCAGGGCAGGGTTGAGCGAGCAGTACTTC.